This T cell receptor (beta chain) was observed in a study of regulatory dendritic cells for organ transplantation. At the level of the study: Monocytes received vitamin D3 on days 0 and 4, IL-10 on day 4. Dendritic cell cultures received LPS on day 6. Study findings and constraints: Regulatory dendritic cells appeared to expand memory CD8+ clones less than mature ones.

Sorted T cells were CFSE-labeled and cultured around 5 days with allogeneic regulatory or mature dendritic cells at 1:10. CD4+ or CD8+ T cells were sorted as naive CD45RA+ or memory CD45RO+. Clones were read by immunoSEQ multiplex PCR, and TCRdb kept only the in-frame ones, dropping some. The table has 12,000 or so clones, 74% seen once; the top ten hold roughly 0.62%. As for this clone: Its target is unknown.

Germline CDR1 and CDR2: MRHNA and SNTAGT. V dropped 5 bases and J dropped 3 bases, with 13 bases sitting between them. This CDR3 contains 14 residues. The rearrangement joins TRBV6-4 to TRBJ1-2, with D uncertain. This TCR derives from a human donor in good health. Sample: naive CD4+ T cells from blood cultured with regulatory dendritic cells. Subset in this sample: CD45RA+ naive T cells. Written as DNA, the CDR3 is TGTGCCAGCAGTTTTTCCGGGGAGCACTATGGCTACACCTTC. Translated: CASSFSGEHYGYTF.